This T cell receptor (beta chain) was captured by sequencing in a study of regulatory T cells in long-lasting Graves disease. Time point described: persistent/refractory GD, antithyroid drugs over 5 years with positive TRAb. From PBMCs, RNA was extracted and then used to make the TCR library. CDR3 length: 15 amino acids. Germline V gene data show CDR1 as DFQATT and CDR2 as SNEGSKA (reference sequence). V dropped 3 bases and J dropped 2; count of bases not matched to a gene: 9. Through Arm-PCR of CDR3 regions and iRepertoire HTBI primers, TCR beta libraries were built. TCRdb independently ran MiXCR on the multiplex PCR reads; one entry per CDR3 protein. The profile shows about 660,000 distinct CDR3 sequences, approximately 31% of them singletons.

The V and J genes are TRBV20-1 and TRBJ2-7; the match to TRBD2 covers 8 bases. The specimen was peripheral blood mononuclear cells (PBMCs), collected when the disease was refractory, from a patient treated with antithyroid drugs. The source of this sequence is a female donor with Graves disease. The CDR3 nucleotides read TGCAGTGCTAGCGGGGCTAGCGGGTTTACCTACGAGCAGTACTTC. It encodes CSASGASGFTYEQYF.